This T cell receptor (beta chain) was recorded in a study of CD8 T cells in ankylosing spondylitis. The CDR3 covers 12 residues. From germline, CDR1 is SQVTM and CDR2 ANQGSEA. Trimming cost V 6 bases and J 5 bases, with 13 bases left between them. Findings of the study overall: Blood from ankylosing spondylitis patients appeared to carry a characteristic roughly eight-variant TCR beta motif. Reactive arthritis synovial fluid and blood previously showed some of these motif variants.

The authors made TCR beta libraries by quantitative 5'-RACE with molecular barcodes. Each CDR3 protein is one row after TCRdb ran MiXCR on the 5' RACE reads. The sample holds approximately 540,000 distinct CDR3 sequences; about an eighth are singletons and the top ten take approximately 6.2%. The table lists this clonotype with a few counts. The antigen is not known. The clonotype was recovered from a male donor with ankylosing spondylitis. The chain couples TRBV29-1 to TRBJ1-1; possible D gene TRBD1, 5 bases. Sequences were obtained from blood, either unsorted or a sorted T cell fraction (not recorded which). CDR3 amino acids: CSVQVGGTEAFF. As DNA, the CDR3 is TGCAGCGTACAAGTTGGGGGAACTGAAGCTTTCTTT.